What follows is one TCR beta chain and its context. The antigen is not known. The UMIs carried a 6-nucleotide sample barcode, and they were added by template switching. TCRdb re-called the 5' RACE reads and gives one entry per CDR3 protein, without DNA. The sample data list 330,000 or so distinct CDR3 sequences. The data derive from a study of monozygotic twins with inflammatory bowel disease. Study-level findings and limits: Results did not support any single strong IBD-associated signal or clonotype. Patients with IBD had less TCRbeta diversity (inverse Simpson) than their healthy co-twins. Separate T cell subtypes could not be resolved from one another.

The sequence was obtained from a human donor with ulcerative colitis or Crohn's disease, or a healthy co-twin of an affected twin (not recorded which). What was sequenced was blood.

CDR3 protein: CASSLVRQGAFF. The V gene is TRBV7-2, the J gene TRBJ1-1; the D call of TRBD1 rests on TCRdb alone, since no DNA is present to check it. CDR3 length: 12 residues. The germline gives CDR1 SGHTA, CDR2 FQGNSA.